Each of the 9 T cell receptor beta chains below was sequenced from the same sample in a study of OX40 agonist ivuxolimab in advanced cancers. TCRdb's copy holds only in-frame clones and misses some; the assay was immunoSEQ multiplex PCR. The sample carries more than 50,000 clones, 85% recorded once. The sample was CD4+ or CD8+ T cells sorted from blood, taken in a trial of the OX40 agonist ivuxolimab. These receptors were taken from an adult with an advanced solid tumor such as melanoma, head and neck, liver or kidney cancer.

On this clone: Being one base from a much bigger clone, this may be a read error. The chain combines TRBV7-9 with TRBJ2-7, with D hard to call. Germline assignment: CDR1 SEHNR and CDR2 FQNEAQ (reference sequence). The length of the CDR3 is 13 residues. V dropped 0 bases and J dropped 1 base, with 4 bases sitting between them. The CDR3 sequence is CASSLAGSYEQYF. The CDR3 nucleotides read TGTGCCAGCAGCTTAGCAGGTTCCTACGAGCAGTACTTC. The full variable domain, its missing parts supplied by reference TRBV7-9 and TRBJ2-7, is DTGVSQNPRHKITKRGQNVTFRCDPISEHNRLYWYRQTLGQGPEFLTYFQNEAQLEKSRLLSDRFSAERPKGSFSTLEIQRTEQGDSAMYLCASSLAGSYEQYFGPGTRLTVT.

The V and J genes are TRBV5-4 and TRBJ2-5; TRBD1 is a possible D gene (5 bases). Germline loops: CDR1 SGHNT, CDR2 YYREEE (reference sequence). The length of the CDR3 is 14 residues. V gave up 4 bases and J gave up 1 base, with 11 bases separating them. CDR3 sequence (DNA): TGTGCCAGCAGCCTTCGACAGATCCAAGAGACCCAGTACTTC. Protein: CASSLRQIQETQYF.

The chain has TRBV19 and TRBJ2-3; D unclear. Trimming cost V 6 bases and J 0 bases, with 13 bases left between them. The CDR3 has 15 residues. CDR1 LNHDA and CDR2 SQIVND come from the germline V gene (reference sequence). CDR3 in amino acids: CASSTTSSSTDTQYF. In nucleotides, the CDR3 is TGTGCCAGTAGCACGACATCCTCTAGCACAGATACGCAGTATTTT.

The V gene is TRBV29-1, the J gene TRBJ2-7; no definite D call. V lost 4 bases, J lost 3 bases, and 10 bases lay in between. This CDR3 region has 12 residues. Germline lookup yields CDR1 SQVTM and CDR2 ANQGSEA. The CDR3 spells CSVADGVYEQYF. CDR3 DNA sequence: TGCAGCGTTGCGGACGGAGTCTACGAGCAGTACTTC.

The gene calls are TRBV28 and TRBJ2-7; D not resolved. Trimming removed 5 bases at V and 2 bases at J, with 13 bases between. CDR1 is MDHEN and CDR2 is SYDVKM in the germline V gene. CDR3 length equals 14 residues. CDR3 loop: CASSLQNPTYEQYF. The CDR3 DNA reads TGTGCCAGCAGTCTTCAGAACCCTACCTACGAGCAGTACTTC.

The chain uses TRBV19 and TRBJ2-3, with D unresolved. The CDR3 runs 11 residues. The V end lost 4 bases, the J end lost 2 bases, and 1 base lay between the germline ends. CDR1 is LNHDA and CDR2 is SQIVND in the germline V gene (reference sequence). CDR3 DNA: TGTGCCAGTAGTACCACAGATACGCAGTATTTT. Translated, it gives CASSTTDTQYF.

This rearrangement joins TRBV27 to TRBJ1-3; a weak D match, TRBD1 (6 bases). Germline V gene sequence: CDR1 MNHEY, CDR2 SMNVEV (reference sequence). V was cut by 4 bases and J by 0 bases, with 13 bases left in between. CDR3 length: 16 amino acids. CDR3 nucleotides: TGTGCCAGCAGTTCCGACAGGCAGCACTCTGGAAACACCATATATTTT. Its protein is CASSSDRQHSGNTIYF.

The chain employs TRBV7-2 and TRBJ1-2; D may be TRBD1 (6 bases). The V gene lost 5 bases and the J gene lost 6 bases, with 19 bases spanning the gap. This CDR3 has 15 residues. Germline V lookup: CDR1 SGHTA, CDR2 FQGNSA. The CDR3 nucleotides read TGTGCCAGCAGCCGATCGGCAGGGGTAAATCATGGCTACACCTTC. Translated, it gives CASSRSAGVNHGYTF.

This chain links TRBV10-3 with TRBJ1-5; 8 bases are a match to TRBD1. The CDR3 loop spans 15 amino acids. The germline CDR1 and CDR2 sequences are ENHRY and SYGVKD. Germline trimming cut 4 bases from V and 2 bases from J; bases unmatched to any gene: 4. The CDR3 DNA follows: TGTGCCATCAGTGGGGGACAGGTTGGCAATCAGCCCCAGCATTTT. It specifies CAISGGQVGNQPQHF.